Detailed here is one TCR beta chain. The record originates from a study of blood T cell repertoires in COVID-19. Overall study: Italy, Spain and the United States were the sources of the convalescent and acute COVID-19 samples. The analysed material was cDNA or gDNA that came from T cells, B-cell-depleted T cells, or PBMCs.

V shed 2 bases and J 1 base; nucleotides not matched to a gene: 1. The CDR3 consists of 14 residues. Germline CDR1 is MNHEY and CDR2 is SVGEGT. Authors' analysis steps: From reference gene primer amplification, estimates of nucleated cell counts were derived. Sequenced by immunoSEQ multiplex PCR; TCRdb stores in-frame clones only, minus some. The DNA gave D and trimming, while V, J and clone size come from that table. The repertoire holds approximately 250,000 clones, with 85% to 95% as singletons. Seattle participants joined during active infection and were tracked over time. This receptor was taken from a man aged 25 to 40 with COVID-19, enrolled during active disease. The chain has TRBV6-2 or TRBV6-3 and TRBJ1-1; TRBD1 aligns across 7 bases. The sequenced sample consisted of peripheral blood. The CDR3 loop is CASSYQGGNTEAFF. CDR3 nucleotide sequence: TGTGCCAGCAGTTACCAGGGGGGGAACACTGAAGCTTTCTTT.